This entry lists 20 T cell receptor beta chains sequenced from one sample in a study of brain T cells in children with intractable seizures. The table came from immunoSEQ multiplex PCR; TCRdb's copy has only in-frame clones and leaves some out. The sample yields around 340,000 clones, over 90% seen once. Time point specified: blood from clinic visit 5 months post-surgery; TSC patient then seizure free. Sequences were derived from peripheral blood, sampled more than 4 months after surgery. The receptors here all came from a boy under two years old with tuberous sclerosis and intractable seizures.

This clone was detected a few times. The V and J genes are TRBV5-1 and TRBJ1-2, with 10 bases matching TRBD1. Germline values: CDR1 SGHRS, CDR2 YFSETQ. J was trimmed by 10 bases and V by 4 bases; bases with no gene match: 10. The CDR3 runs to 14 residues. The CDR3 loop is CASSLGQGGAVYTF. The CDR3 DNA follows: TGCGCCAGCAGCCTAGGACAGGGGGGCGCAGTCTACACCTTC.

The gene calls are TRBV4-2 and TRBJ2-7, with D hard to call. CDR1 and CDR2 from the germline V gene are LGHNA and YNFKEQ. V shed 0 bases and J shed 0 bases, with 9 bases lying between them. The CDR3 contains 15 residues. CDR3 in amino acids: CASSQDSGVSYEQYF. As DNA, the CDR3 is TGTGCCAGCAGCCAAGATTCCGGAGTCTCCTACGAGCAGTACTTC.

The chain links TRBV4-2 to TRBJ2-6; TRBD2 aligns across 11 bases. The CDR3 is made up of 19 amino acids. The J segment lost 0 bases and the V segment lost 2 bases, leaving 6 bases of the junction unmatched. Germline V gene sequence: CDR1 LGHNA, CDR2 YNFKEQ. CDR3 bases: TGTGCCAGCAGCCAACCGGGACTAGCGGTCGACTCTGGGGCCAACGTCCTGACTTTC. It is translated as CASSQPGLAVDSGANVLTF.

This chain connects TRBV2 to TRBJ2-7; D perhaps matches TRBD2 (5 bases). Per the germline V gene, CDR1 is SNHLY and CDR2 is FYNNEI. The CDR3 has 14 amino acids. V lost 9 bases and J lost 5, with 20 bases in between. CDR3 sequence: CASAEHPSSHEQYF. The CDR3 coding sequence is TGTGCCAGTGCCGAGCACCCTTCTAGCCACGAGCAGTACTTC.

The chain is built from TRBV7-9 and TRBJ2-1; TRBD1 matches 12 bases. The germline gives CDR1 SEHNR, CDR2 FQNEAQ (reference sequence). Trimming cost V 5 bases and J 7 bases; bases outside gene matches: 6. This CDR3 spans 15 amino acids. The CDR3 region is CASSTRDRGRNEQFF. CDR3 coding DNA: TGTGCCAGCAGCACCCGGGACAGGGGGCGAAATGAGCAGTTCTTC.

V gene TRBV6-2 or TRBV6-3 combines with J gene TRBJ2-5; D unclear. The CDR3 is 14 amino acids. Looked up from germline, CDR1 is MNHEY and CDR2 is SVGEGT. V was trimmed by 0 bases and J by 5 bases, leaving 10 bases between them. The DNA of the CDR3 is TGTGCCAGCAGTTACTCGTGGGCCCGGGAGACCCAGTACTTC. It encodes CASSYSWARETQYF.

This sequence joins TRBV7-9 and TRBJ2-1, with TRBD2 identical over 8 bases. V shed 5 bases, J shed 2 bases, and the junction held 8 bases outside the gene matches. Germline values: CDR1 SEHNR, CDR2 FQNEAQ (reference sequence). The length of the CDR3 is 16 residues. For the CDR3, the DNA is TGTGCCAGCAGCCCGATTCACGGGGGGGCCTACAATGAGCAGTTCTTC. As protein: CASSPIHGGAYNEQFF.

The V and J genes are TRBV10-2 and TRBJ2-3, with 13 nucleotides matching TRBD2. CDR3 length equals 18 residues. Germline lookup yields CDR1 WSHSY and CDR2 SAAADI. Losses at the gene ends were 1 base for V and 4 bases for J; bases not matched to a gene: 8. The CDR3 loop is CASSELGLAGVRADTQYF. In DNA, the CDR3 is TGCGCCAGCAGTGAGTTAGGACTAGCGGGAGTGCGGGCAGATACGCAGTATTTT.

The J gene is TRBJ2-1, the V gene TRBV25-1; D ambiguous. The CDR3 length is 16 residues. Germline lookup yields CDR1 MGHDK and CDR2 SYGVNS. V was cut by 4 bases and J by 0 bases, with 13 bases left in between. CDR3 coding DNA: TGTGCCAGCAGTGCGGCTGACTTGAGCTCCTACAATGAGCAGTTCTTC. It is translated as CASSAADLSSYNEQFF.

This clone was seen once. The chain carries TRBV3-1 (or the pseudogene TRBV3-2) and TRBJ1-5; D ambiguous. The ends were cut back, 0 bases at V and 0 bases at J, with 9 bases in the middle. The V gene's germline CDR1 is LGHDT and CDR2 YNNKEL (reference sequence). The CDR3 has 16 amino acids. The CDR3 sequence is CASSQEQLYSNQPQHF. CDR3 DNA: TGTGCCAGCAGCCAAGAACAGCTTTATAGCAATCAGCCCCAGCATTTT.

The chain joins TRBV12-3 or TRBV12-4 to TRBJ1-3, with 7 positions matching TRBD1. The CDR3 totals 13 residues. Trimming removed 5 bases from V and 4 bases from J; junction bases left unmatched: 2. This CDR3 is CASSPGQGNTIYF. In DNA, the CDR3 is TGTGCCAGCAGTCCGGGACAGGGAAACACCATATATTTT.

The genes are TRBV5-4 and TRBJ1-3, with a tentative D call TRBD1 (5 bases). Per the germline V gene, CDR1 is SGHNT and CDR2 is YYREEE (reference sequence). The CDR3 runs 14 residues. V gave up 1 base and J gave up 2 bases, with 7 bases separating them. The CDR3 protein is CASSLRGAGNTIYF. The CDR3 DNA reads TGTGCCAGCAGCTTGAGGGGTGCTGGAAACACCATATATTTT.

The V and J genes are TRBV2 and TRBJ1-6; TRBD1 agrees at 10 bases. The J segment lost 3 bases and the V segment lost 5 bases, leaving 1 base of the junction unmatched. This CDR3 spans 15 amino acids. Germline V gene sequence: CDR1 SNHLY, CDR2 FYNNEI. Written as DNA, the CDR3 is TGTGCCAGCAGTAGGACAGGGGGCTATAATTCACCCCTCCACTTT. It translates to CASSRTGGYNSPLHF.

This chain connects TRBV19 to TRBJ2-3, with 9 bases aligning to TRBD2. With 3 bases clipped from V and 3 bases from J, the junction kept 7 bases outside the gene matches. Per the germline V gene, CDR1 is LNHDA and CDR2 is SQIVND (reference sequence). This CDR3 region has 16 residues. CDR3 loop: CASSIGAGGPTDTQYF. The DNA of the CDR3 is TGTGCCAGTAGTATCGGTGCGGGAGGGCCAACAGATACGCAGTATTTT.

CDR3 in amino acids: CASSRDLDREYSPLHF. DNA for the CDR3: TGTGCCAGCAGCCGGGACTTAGACAGGGAGTATTCACCCCTCCACTTT. The chain has TRBV5-6 and TRBJ1-6, with TRBD1 matching over 7 bases. After removal of 4 bases from V and 8 bases from J, the junction contained 12 bases not matched to a gene. This CDR3 contains 16 residues. Per the germline V gene, CDR1 is SGHDT and CDR2 is YYEEEE.

The chain joins TRBV4-2 to TRBJ2-5; possible D gene TRBD2, 6 bases. The germline V and J ends were trimmed by 3 bases and 1 base, with 27 bases remaining between them. Germline CDR1 and CDR2: LGHNA and YNFKEQ. The CDR3 covers 20 residues. In DNA, the CDR3 is TGTGCCAGCAGCCATGTCGGGTTAGCGGTGGGGAACGGTTCCCAAGAGACCCAGTACTTC. Translated: CASSHVGLAVGNGSQETQYF.

This chain connects TRBV7-2 to TRBJ2-1, with 14 bases matching TRBD2. J was trimmed by 6 bases and V by 4 bases; bases with no gene match: 2. The CDR3 sequence is 15 residues long. Germline V gene sequence: CDR1 SGHTA, CDR2 FQGNSA. The CDR3 sequence: CASSSGLAGGNEQFF. The CDR3 DNA reads TGTGCCAGCAGCTCCGGACTAGCGGGGGGCAATGAGCAGTTCTTC.

The J gene is TRBJ2-1, the V gene TRBV7-2; the D is unclear. The CDR3 extends over 17 amino acids. V was cut by 0 bases and J by 3 bases, with 15 bases left in between. Germline loops: CDR1 SGHTA, CDR2 FQGNSA. The CDR3 sequence is CASSLASGLMGYNEQFF. The DNA of the CDR3 is TGTGCCAGCAGCTTAGCATCCGGCCTAATGGGCTACAATGAGCAGTTCTTC.

The V call is TRBV3-1 (or the pseudogene TRBV3-2), the J call TRBJ1-2; D unclear. The V and J ends lost 2 bases and 7 bases respectively, with 8 bases between them. This CDR3 spans 12 amino acids. In germline, CDR1 is LGHDT, CDR2 YNNKEL (reference sequence). This CDR3 reads CASSQSPVGYTF. CDR3 sequence (DNA): TGTGCCAGCAGCCAATCCCCCGTTGGCTACACCTTC.

The chain recombines TRBV6-6 with TRBJ2-7; D remains unclear. V was clipped by 8 bases and J by 0 bases, with 8 bases between them. CDR1 MNHNY and CDR2 SVGAGI come from the germline V gene (reference sequence). This CDR3 comprises 12 residues. The CDR3 loop reads CASGESSYEQYF. For the CDR3, the DNA is TGTGCCAGCGGCGAGAGCTCCTACGAGCAGTACTTC.